This T cell receptor beta chain was observed in a study of blood T cell repertoires in COVID-19. Study summary: The United States, Italy and Spain provided the acute and convalescent COVID-19 samples. PBMCs, B-cell-depleted T cells, or T cells provided the cDNA or gDNA that made up the material.

In the original processing: The assay estimated nucleated cells by amplifying reference gene primers. Data came from immunoSEQ multiplex PCR; TCRdb stores just in-frame clones and leaves some out. V, J and clone size are those of that table, while D and trimming were read from the DNA. This table holds roughly 270,000 clones, about four fifths found once. Donors were grouped by their self-reported clinical history. The V gene lost 4 bases and the J gene lost 6 bases, with 10 bases spanning the gap. The length of the CDR3 is 13 residues. Per the germline V gene, CDR1 is LGHDT and CDR2 is YNNKEL (reference sequence).

The chain joins TRBV3-1 (or the pseudogene TRBV3-2) to TRBJ1-5; D not resolved. The sample taken for sequencing was PBMCs or T cells enriched from blood (not recorded which). This receptor was obtained from a man aged 40-49 years who had been exposed to COVID-19. CDR3 loop: CASSLSAGQPQHF. CDR3 sequence (DNA): TGTGCCAGCAGCCTAAGTGCGGGTCAGCCCCAGCATTTT.